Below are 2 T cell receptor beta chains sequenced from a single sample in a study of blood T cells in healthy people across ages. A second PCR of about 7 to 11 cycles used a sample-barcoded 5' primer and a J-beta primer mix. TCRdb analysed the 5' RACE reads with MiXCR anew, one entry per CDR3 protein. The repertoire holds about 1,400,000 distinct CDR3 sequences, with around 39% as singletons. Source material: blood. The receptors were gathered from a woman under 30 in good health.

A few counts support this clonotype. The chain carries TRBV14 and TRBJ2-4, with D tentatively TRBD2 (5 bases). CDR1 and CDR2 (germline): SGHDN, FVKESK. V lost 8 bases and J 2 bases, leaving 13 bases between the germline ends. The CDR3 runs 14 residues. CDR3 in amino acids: CASSGWGTKNIQYF. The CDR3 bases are TGTGCCAGCTCGGGGTGGGGAACCAAAAACATTCAGTACTTC.

The CDR3 here is CASSPYTGDTEAFF. DNA for the CDR3: TGTGCCAGCAGCCCCTACACAGGGGACACTGAAGCTTTCTTT. The chain recombines TRBV7-2 with TRBJ1-1; 7 bases agree with TRBD1. The CDR3 runs 14 residues. Germline V gene data show CDR1 as SGHTA and CDR2 as FQGNSA. J was trimmed by 3 bases and V by 5 bases; bases with no gene match: 6.